These T cell receptor beta chains were read from a single sample in a study of T cell clonotyping in hematopoietic cell transplantation. TCRdb's copy holds only in-frame clones and misses some; the assay was immunoSEQ multiplex PCR. This table has under 7,500 clones, approximately 90% appearing once. This specimen consisted of peripheral blood mononuclear cells, obtained 100 days after allogeneic stem cell transplant. The receptors originated from a female patient aged 50 to 60 who had an allogeneic stem cell transplant from a related donor, so the T cells may come from the graft donor. Some clones in this sample may be carry-over from other donors' samples. Each CDR3 is given with its conserved first and last residue. D genes are given only for firm matches.

TRBV29-1	NA	TRBJ2-1	CSVRGSTYNEQFF	TGCAGCGTCCGAGGGTCAACCTACAATGAGCAGTTCTTC
TRBV7-2	NA	TRBJ2-3	CASSFRDPNTDTQYF	TGTGCCAGCAGCTTCCGGGACCCAAACACAGATACGCAGTATTTT
TRBV12-5	TRBD2	TRBJ2-1	CASGLASGLADEQFF	TGTGCTAGTGGTTTGGCCTCGGGACTAGCGGATGAGCAGTTCTTC
TRBV7-9	NA	TRBJ1-6	CASSLGGGGYNSPLHF	TGTGCCAGCAGCTTAGGTGGGGGGGGCTATAATTCACCCCTCCACTTT
TRBV5-1	NA	TRBJ2-5	CASSFQAGSGETQYF	TGCGCCAGCAGCTTTCAGGCAGGGTCGGGAGAGACCCAGTACTTC
TRBV4-3	NA	TRBJ2-2	CASSLGTGELFF	TGCGCCAGCAGTTTAGGGACCGGGGAGCTGTTTTTT
TRBV28	NA	TRBJ2-7	CASTGGFEQYF	TGTGCCAGCACTGGGGGCTTTGAGCAGTACTTC
TRBV18	NA	TRBJ2-3	CASSPQQGWDTQYF	TGTGCCAGCTCACCACAGCAGGGATGGGATACGCAGTATTTT
TRBV5-1	TRBD1	TRBJ2-2	CASSLRTGTGELFF	TGCGCCAGCAGCCTGCGGACAGGGACCGGGGAGCTGTTTTTT
TRBV7-9	NA	TRBJ1-1	CAVQVVGDTEAFF	TGTGCCGTGCAGGTGGTGGGAGACACTGAAGCTTTCTTT
TRBV20-1	NA	TRBJ1-2	CSAWPIYGYTF	TGCAGTGCCTGGCCTATTTATGGCTACACCTTC
TRBV10-3	TRBD1	TRBJ1-5	CAISESDRGRSNQPQHF	TGTGCCATCAGTGAGTCGGACAGGGGGCGAAGCAATCAGCCCCAGCATTTT
TRBV4-1	TRBD1	TRBJ1-2	CASSQPGQNYGYTF	TGCGCCAGCAGCCAACCGGGACAGAACTATGGCTACACCTTC
TRBV7-3	TRBD2	TRBJ2-1	CASSPYSSGGTNEQFF	TGTGCCAGCAGCCCGTACTCTAGCGGGGGGACCAATGAGCAGTTCTTC
TRBV18	NA	TRBJ2-7	CASSPPSAGSEEQYF	TGTGCCAGCTCACCACCGAGCGCAGGATCAGAGGAGCAGTACTTC
TRBV30	TRBD1	TRBJ2-3	CAWSAYRGLDTQYF	TGTGCCTGGAGTGCATACAGGGGTTTAGATACGCAGTATTTT
TRBV5-4	TRBD2	TRBJ2-7	CASSSGLAPYEQYF	TGTGCCAGCAGCTCGGGACTAGCTCCCTACGAGCAGTACTTC
TRBV11-2	NA	TRBJ1-4	CASSFGLRNEKLFF	TGTGCCAGCAGCTTCGGACTCCGGAATGAAAAACTGTTTTTT
TRBV10-2	TRBD1	TRBJ2-1	CASSGTRQGRSNEQFF	TGCGCCAGCAGTGGGACCCGACAGGGGCGAAGCAATGAGCAGTTCTTC
TRBV30	NA	TRBJ1-3	CAWSVTGNSGNTIYF	TGTGCCTGGAGTGTAACAGGGAACTCTGGAAACACCATATATTTT
TRBV4-1	NA	TRBJ1-3	CASSQTFGGGRTSGNTIYF	TGCGCCAGCAGCCAAACGTTTGGGGGGGGACGAACCTCTGGAAACACCATATATTTT
TRBV4-3	NA	TRBJ1-4	CASSPSPRGSDEKLFF	TGCGCCAGCAGCCCCTCTCCCAGGGGTTCCGATGAAAAACTGTTTTTT
TRBV10-3	NA	TRBJ1-1	CAISESSTYTEAFF	TGTGCCATCAGTGAGTCGAGCACCTACACTGAAGCTTTCTTT
TRBV4-3	TRBD1	TRBJ2-3	CASSQAGQGADTQYF	TGCGCCAGCAGCCAAGCGGGACAGGGTGCAGATACGCAGTATTTT
TRBV28	TRBD1	TRBJ1-2	CASSSNRGYYGYTF	TGTGCCAGCAGTTCAAACAGGGGATACTATGGCTACACCTTC
TRBV30	NA	TRBJ1-2	CAWSASTLGYTF	TGTGCCTGGAGTGCCTCGACATTAGGCTACACCTTC